These T cell receptor beta chains were read from a single sample in a study of cytomegalovirus exposure and HLA in healthy donors. The assay was immunoSEQ multiplex PCR, and TCRdb's table has in-frame clones only and misses some. In all, the sample yields about 35,000 clones. The material sequenced was PBMCs. The receptors shown here come from a middle-aged woman in good health and CMV-seropositive. Each CDR3 is given without its conserved first and last residue.

TRBJ1-1 | TRBV30 | AWSVGSRTEAF
TRBJ2-7 | TRBV7-9 | ASSSDGQGNYEQY
TRBJ2-4 | TRBV18 | ASSSDRGEFRAKNIQY
TRBJ2-1 | TRBV11-3 | ASSPGGGSRNEQF
TRBJ2-2 | TRBV7-3 | ASSLGLAGSTGELF
TRBJ2-2 | TRBV7-7 | ASSLDRAGELF
TRBJ1-1 | TRBV9 | ASSVGQAATEAF
TRBJ1-1 | TRBV2 | ASSERQGGTEAF
TRBJ2-1 | TRBV6-4 | ASSDSGPTSGSGNEQF
TRBJ2-5 | TRBV7-9 | ASSLGPASGPGTQY
TRBJ2-3 | TRBV18 | ASSPPGQGRDTQY
TRBJ1-1 | TRBV7-3 | ASSLTGRGRAF
TRBJ1-1 | TRBV29-1 | SVTDWRAAEAF
TRBJ1-5 | TRBV28 | ASTLSVGTTGYSNQPQH
TRBJ1-2 | TRBV5-4 | ASSYVGPTGNYGYT
TRBJ2-1 | TRBV18 | ASSPLGQIYNEQF